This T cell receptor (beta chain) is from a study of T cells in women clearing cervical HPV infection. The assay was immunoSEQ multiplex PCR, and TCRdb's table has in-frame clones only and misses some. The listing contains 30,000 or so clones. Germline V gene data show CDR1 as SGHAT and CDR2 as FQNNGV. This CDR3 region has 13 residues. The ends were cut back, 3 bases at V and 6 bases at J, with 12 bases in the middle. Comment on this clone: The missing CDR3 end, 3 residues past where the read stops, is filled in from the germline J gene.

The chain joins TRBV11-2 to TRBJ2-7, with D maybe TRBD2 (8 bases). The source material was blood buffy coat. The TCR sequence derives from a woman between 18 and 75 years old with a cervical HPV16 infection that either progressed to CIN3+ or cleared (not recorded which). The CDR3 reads CASSLTGTSEQYF. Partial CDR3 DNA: TGTGCCAGCAGCTTGACAGGGACTAGCGAG.